Given below is one T cell receptor (beta chain) in context. This CDR3 region has 15 residues. Unmatched junction bases numbered 6, after V lost 3 bases and J lost 4 bases. Germline V lookup: CDR1 PRHDT, CDR2 FYEKMQ (reference sequence). This sample was included in a study of blood T cell repertoires in COVID-19. Background on the study: Donors in the United States, Italy and Spain gave samples during acute or convalescent COVID-19. PBMCs, B-cell-depleted T cells, or T cells provided the cDNA or gDNA that made up the material.

Authors' analysis steps: Nucleated cell counts were estimated from reference gene primer amplification. Data came from immunoSEQ multiplex PCR; TCRdb stores just in-frame clones and leaves some out. That table is the source of V, J and clone size, and D and trimming were worked out from the DNA. The sample records approximately 260,000 clones, 79% being singletons. The V call is TRBV13, the J call TRBJ2-1, with TRBD2 matching over 7 bases. The sequence was obtained from a woman aged 40 to 50 with active or convalescent COVID-19. Sequenced material: peripheral blood. Here the CDR3 reads CASSFRRGRYNEQFF. CDR3 coding DNA: TGTGCCAGCAGCTTCCGGCGGGGGAGGTACAATGAGCAGTTCTTC.